Listed below are T cell receptor beta chains from one sample, sequenced in a study of beta chain features in type 1 diabetes. The method was immunoSEQ multiplex PCR; TCRdb's version includes in-frame clones alone and lacks a portion of them. This table holds 970,000 or so clones, roughly 16% found once. Sequenced sample: naive CD4+ T cells from blood. The receptors derive from a woman between 18 and 29 years old in good health. Both conserved end residues are part of each CDR3. The D gene is left open where the match is weak. Some rows have no size entry. The others give once, few or many, or a class for an expanded clone.

CASSQDLAGDNEQYF	TGTGCCAGCAGCCAAGATCTAGCGGGAGATAACGAGCAGTACTTC	TRBD2	TRBJ2-7	TRBV4-2	few
CATSRDATRGGRVYEQYF	TGTGCCACCAGCAGAGATGCGACTCGAGGGGGCAGGGTCTACGAGCAGTACTTC	TRBD1	TRBJ2-7	TRBV15	-
CASSAQGFGGNQPQHF	TGTGCCAGCAGTGCCCAGGGATTCGGTGGCAATCAGCCCCAGCATTTT	-	TRBJ1-5	TRBV6-1	few
CASSERGFDYGYTF	TGTGCCAGCTCAGAGCGGGGTTTTGACTATGGCTACACCTTC	-	TRBJ1-2	TRBV18	-
CASSVESRQGREQFF	TGTGCCAGCAGCGTAGAGTCGCGACAGGGACGTGAGCAGTTCTTC	TRBD1	TRBJ2-1	TRBV4-2	-
CASRGGTSGTGELFF	TGTGCCAGCAGGGGAGGGACTAGCGGAACCGGGGAGCTGTTTTTT	TRBD2	TRBJ2-2	TRBV2	few
CASSLSSLSSYNEQFF	TGCGCCAGCAGCTTATCTAGCCTCAGCTCCTACAATGAGCAGTTCTTC	-	TRBJ2-1	TRBV5-1	few
CASSPDGYEQYF	TGTGCCAGCTCACCGGACGGCTACGAGCAGTACTTC	-	TRBJ2-7	TRBV18	few
CASSLDGSTQRAQYF	TGTGCCAGCAGCTTAGACGGGAGTACCCAAAGGGCCCAGTACTTC	-	TRBJ2-5	TRBV5-6	-
CASRFRMNEQFF	TGTGCAAGTCGCTTTAGGATGAACGAGCAGTTCTTC	-	TRBJ2-1	TRBV12-2	few
CASSFTGAAETQYF	TGTGCCAGCAGTTTCACGGGAGCGGCCGAGACCCAGTACTTC	-	TRBJ2-5	TRBV28	-
CASSQAGTTETQYF	TGTGCCAGCAGCCAGGCCGGGACAACAGAGACCCAGTACTTC	-	TRBJ2-5	TRBV4-2	-
CASSLAGTGFVEQYF	TGTGCCAGCAGCTTAGCGGGGACAGGATTTGTCGAGCAGTACTTC	-	TRBJ2-7	TRBV28	many
CASSLRSVLVLGNEQFF	TGTGCCAGCAGTTTAAGGTCGGTCCTAGTACTAGGCAATGAGCAGTTCTTC	-	TRBJ2-1	TRBV28	few
CASRDGRQPFYEQYF	TGTGCCAGCCGGGACGGGCGACAGCCATTCTACGAGCAGTACTTC	-	TRBJ2-7	TRBV6-1	-
CASSRIPGAGAADTQYF	TGCGCCAGCAGCCGCATACCGGGGGCCGGGGCGGCAGATACGCAGTATTTT	-	TRBJ2-3	TRBV5-1	few
CASSTDRVQPQHF	TGTGCCAGCAGCACGGACAGGGTTCAGCCCCAGCATTTT	TRBD1	TRBJ1-5	TRBV7-2	-
CASSARGETLQTQYF	TGTGCCAGCAGCGCCCGCGGGGAGACGCTACAGACCCAGTACTTC	-	TRBJ2-5	TRBV7-9	few
CASSFSGSTDTQYF	TGTGCCAGCAGCTTTAGCGGTTCCACAGATACGCAGTATTTT	-	TRBJ2-3	TRBV7-9	few
CASGQQRDTEAFF	TGTGCCAGCGGCCAACAGAGAGACACTGAAGCTTTCTTT	-	TRBJ1-1	TRBV5-4	few
CAISAGQDYEQYF	TGTGCCATCAGCGCGGGACAGGACTACGAGCAGTACTTC	TRBD1	TRBJ2-7	TRBV10-3	-
CASSSRWGQGDSYEQYF	TGTGCCAGCAGCTCCCGCTGGGGGCAGGGGGACTCCTACGAGCAGTACTTC	TRBD1	TRBJ2-7	TRBV7-8	-
CASTLRGTSGTGELFF	TGCGCCAGCACTTTGAGAGGGACTAGCGGGACCGGGGAGCTGTTTTTT	TRBD2	TRBJ2-2	TRBV5-1	few
CASGSGRMDEQFF	TGTGCGTCAGGTAGCGGGAGGATGGATGAGCAGTTCTTC	TRBD2	TRBJ2-1	TRBV19	-
CASSFSAGAYEQYF	TGTGCCAGCAGCTTTTCAGCGGGAGCTTACGAGCAGTACTTC	TRBD2	TRBJ2-7	TRBV11-2	few
CASSATGGELWSAAEQYF	TGTGCCAGCAGTGCGACAGGGGGCGAACTCTGGTCCGCGGCCGAGCAGTACTTC	TRBD1	TRBJ2-7	TRBV6-1	-
CSFKGGGRPDTQYF	TGCAGCTTTAAGGGGGGAGGGCGCCCAGATACGCAGTATTTT	-	TRBJ2-3	TRBV29-1	few
CASSPRLWAGGLYNEQFF	TGTGCCAGCAGCCCCCGTTTGTGGGCGGGTGGGTTATACAATGAGCAGTTCTTC	-	TRBJ2-1	TRBV7-9	-
CASSFRASGTDTQYF	TGTGCCAGCAGTTTTCGGGCTAGCGGCACAGATACGCAGTATTTT	-	TRBJ2-3	TRBV27	-
CASSLAVSGTNEQYF	TGCGCCAGCAGCTTGGCCGTTAGCGGGACAAACGAGCAGTACTTC	TRBD2	TRBJ2-7	TRBV5-1	few
CASSQDRYTEAFF	TGCGCCAGCAGCCAAGATCGATACACTGAAGCTTTCTTT	-	TRBJ1-1	TRBV4-3	-
CASSLPIRPNEQFF	TGTGCCAGCAGCTTACCGATTAGACCCAATGAGCAGTTCTTC	-	TRBJ2-1	TRBV11-2	-
CASSFDRDEKLFF	TGTGCCAGCAGCTTTGACAGGGATGAAAAACTGTTTTTT	TRBD1	TRBJ1-4	TRBV7-2	-
CASSKAGWRLAGVTDTQYF	TGTGCCAGCAGCAAAGCAGGCTGGCGACTAGCGGGAGTTACAGATACGCAGTATTTT	-	TRBJ2-3	TRBV21-1	few
CASSSTTSGRAFGDTQYF	TGTGCCAGCAGCTCCACTACTAGCGGGAGGGCCTTTGGAGATACGCAGTATTTT	TRBD2	TRBJ2-3	TRBV13	-
CANTGGSYNEQFF	TGTGCCAACACAGGGGGCTCCTACAATGAGCAGTTCTTC	TRBD1	TRBJ2-1	TRBV7-9	few
CASASSGDSYNEQFF	TGTGCCAGCGCATCCTCGGGGGACTCCTACAATGAGCAGTTCTTC	-	TRBJ2-1	TRBV7-9	-
CASRDSSGANVLTF	TGTGCCAGCAGAGACAGCTCTGGGGCCAACGTCCTGACTTTC	-	TRBJ2-6	TRBV6-1	-
CATSRDNSGWQTYEQYF	TGTGCCACCAGCAGAGATAATTCGGGATGGCAGACCTACGAGCAGTACTTC	-	TRBJ2-7	TRBV15	-
CASSSTSGPTGAPQYF	TGTGCCAGCAGTTCCACTAGCGGGCCCACCGGGGCGCCGCAGTATTTT	TRBD2	TRBJ2-3	TRBV27	-
CASSFHRDGNEQFF	TGTGCCAGCAGCTTCCACAGGGATGGCAATGAGCAGTTCTTC	-	TRBJ2-1	TRBV7-9	-
CASGDRNTFGYTF	TGTGCCAGCGGGGACAGAAACACCTTCGGCTACACCTTC	TRBD1	TRBJ1-2	TRBV7-9	-
CASSRAGGYEQYF	TGTGCCAGCAGCCGGGCAGGGGGCTACGAGCAGTACTTC	TRBD1	TRBJ2-7	TRBV13	few
CASNSRVGETQYF	TGTGCCAGTAACTCCAGGGTGGGAGAGACCCAGTACTTC	-	TRBJ2-5	TRBV19	-
CATSISGTQEQYF	TGTGCCACCAGCATCTCCGGGACTCAGGAGCAGTACTTC	-	TRBJ2-5	TRBV15	-
CASTSSRAFTGELFF	TGCGCCAGCACTTCTTCTAGGGCTTTCACCGGGGAGCTGTTTTTT	-	TRBJ2-2	TRBV5-1	few
CASSFDREAEAFF	TGTGCCAGCAGCTTCGACAGGGAGGCTGAAGCTTTCTTT	TRBD1	TRBJ1-1	TRBV7-3	-
CASSARDPSVYGYTF	TGTGCCAGTAGTGCCCGGGACCCGAGCGTATATGGCTACACCTTC	-	TRBJ1-2	TRBV19	-
CASSQFGGNEQFF	TGTGCCAGCAGCCAATTCGGCGGCAATGAGCAGTTCTTC	-	TRBJ2-1	TRBV11-2	few
CASSLGQGSGETEAFF	TGTGCCAGCAGCTTAGGACAGGGTTCGGGAGAGACTGAAGCTTTCTTT	TRBD1	TRBJ1-1	TRBV7-9	few
CASSPAAYYEQYF	TGTGCCAGCTCACCAGCAGCCTACTACGAGCAGTACTTC	-	TRBJ2-7	TRBV18	-